These 24 T cell receptor beta chains came from one sample sequenced in a study of shared clonotypes between healthy human individuals. CD45RO-negative, CCR7-selected cells formed the naive CD8 fraction, which excluded terminally differentiated effector memory CD45RA+ cells. Sequencing used immunoSEQ multiplex PCR; TCRdb keeps in-frame clones, though not all of them. The table has millions of clones, 93% seen once. The material sequenced was naive CD8+ T cells from PBMCs. Every receptor here comes from a man younger than 35 in good health. Some clones in this sample may be carry-over from other donors' samples.

The chain is built from TRBV6-5 and TRBJ2-7; D remains ambiguous. CDR1 is MNHEY, CDR2 SVGAGI, per germline. This CDR3 is 15 amino acids long. The ends were cut back, 2 bases at V and 7 bases at J, with 18 bases in the middle. The CDR3 DNA is TGTGCCAGCAGTTACGCCCCGGATGGTAGTTCGGAGCAGTACTTC. Its protein product is CASSYAPDGSSEQYF.

The V gene is TRBV4-1, the J gene TRBJ1-1; D is uncertain. V was shortened by 1 base and J by 1 base, with 7 bases between the two germline ends. Germline V gene lookup returns CDR1 MGHRA and CDR2 YSYEKL. CDR3 length: 14 residues. DNA for the CDR3: TGCGCCAGCAGCCAAGGTGTAGCGAACACTGAAGCTTTCTTT. Its translation is CASSQGVANTEAFF.

V is TRBV11-2 and J is TRBJ1-4; 9 nucleotides agree with TRBD1. Germline lookup yields CDR1 SGHAT and CDR2 FQNNGV. V lost 5 bases and J lost 5; bases outside the gene matches: 6. The CDR3 runs to 15 residues. The CDR3 nucleotides read TGTGCCAGCAGCGGGCGGGACAGGGAAAATGAAAAACTGTTTTTT. This encodes CASSGRDRENEKLFF.

The chain recombines TRBV5-1 with TRBJ2-5, with 10 bases lining up with TRBD2. The CDR3 is made up of 18 amino acids. The J segment lost 1 base and the V segment lost 0 bases, leaving 9 bases of the junction unmatched. The germline CDR1 and CDR2 sequences are SGHRS and YFSETQ. The CDR3 DNA reads TGCGCCAGCAGCTTGGCAGTGGTGCTAGCGGGAGTCCAAGAGACCCAGTACTTC. The encoded protein is CASSLAVVLAGVQETQYF.

V is TRBV7-2 and J is TRBJ1-1; D is perhaps TRBD1 (6 bases). From germline, CDR1 is SGHTA and CDR2 FQGNSA. This CDR3 contains 18 residues. V lost 7 bases, J lost 0 bases, and 24 bases lay in between. The DNA for the CDR3 is TGTGCCAGCAAGGGGCGTTTGGGGGCGCTGGACATGAACACTGAAGCTTTCTTT. Translated: CASKGRLGALDMNTEAFF.

This clone was seen just once. Other DNA sequences within the sample encode an identical CDR3. V and J are TRBV9 and TRBJ2-1, with 9 bases aligning to TRBD2. The length of the CDR3 is 14 residues. Germline assignment: CDR1 SGDLS and CDR2 YYNGEE. V lost 4 bases and J lost 5; bases outside the gene matches: 4. The CDR3 loop reads CASSLSGRDNEQFF. The CDR3 DNA reads TGTGCCAGCAGCCTTAGCGGGAGAGACAATGAGCAGTTCTTC.

The chain couples TRBV9 to TRBJ1-1, with D maybe TRBD1 (5 bases). Looked up from germline, CDR1 is SGDLS and CDR2 is YYNGEE. Trimming pared 3 bases from V and 4 bases from J, leaving 10 bases between. The CDR3 spans 13 residues. CDR3 nucleotide sequence: TGTGCCAGCAGCGCTCGGGGGACCACTGAAGCTTTCTTT. It translates to CASSARGTTEAFF.

The CDR3 sequence: CAWSDQLGQTYEQYF. The CDR3 DNA is TGTGCCTGGAGCGATCAACTGGGACAGACCTACGAGCAGTACTTC. This chain connects TRBV30 to TRBJ2-7; 7 bases agree with TRBD1. V was clipped by 3 bases and J by 2 bases; unmatched bases: 10. There are 15 residues in the CDR3. Germline V lookup: CDR1 GTSNPN, CDR2 SVGIG (reference sequence).

V and J are TRBV2 and TRBJ2-5, with a weak D call TRBD2 (6 bases). Germline V gives CDR1 SNHLY, CDR2 FYNNEI. V dropped 10 bases and J dropped 3 bases, with 12 bases sitting between them. The CDR3 sequence is 12 residues long. Written as DNA, the CDR3 is TGTGCCACCCTAGGAGGGGAAGAGACCCAGTACTTC. Its translation: CATLGGEETQYF.

The chain has TRBV28 and TRBJ2-7; possible D gene TRBD1, 5 bases. This CDR3 spans 15 amino acids. With 4 bases removed from V and 3 bases from J, the gap between germline ends came to 16 bases. Germline V gives CDR1 MDHEN, CDR2 SYDVKM. Here the CDR3 DNA reads TGTGCCAGCAGTTCGCCCCTCGAAGGGGACTACGAGCAGTACTTC. Protein sequence: CASSSPLEGDYEQYF.

The chain joins TRBV6-1 to TRBJ1-2; TRBD1 matches 7 bases. Germline V gene lookup returns CDR1 MNHNS and CDR2 SASEGT. The CDR3 contains 13 residues. V was clipped by 6 bases and J by 3 bases; unmatched bases: 4. This chain's CDR3 is CASRGTAYYGYTF. CDR3 coding DNA: TGTGCCAGCAGGGGGACAGCTTACTATGGCTACACCTTC.

This chain links TRBV5-1 with TRBJ2-7; 7 bases map to TRBD1. V lost 3 bases, J lost 4 bases, and 4 bases stayed unmatched. This CDR3 has 13 amino acids. Germline CDR1 SGHRS, CDR2 YFSETQ. CDR3 nucleotides: TGCGCCAGCAGCTGGGACAGCACGTACGAGCAGTACTTC. This gives the protein CASSWDSTYEQYF. Together with reference TRBV5-1 and TRBJ2-7, the CDR3 gives the full variable domain: KAGVTQTPRYLIKTRGQQVTLSCSPISGHRSVSWYQQTPGQGLQFLFEYFSETQRNKGNFPGRFSGRQFSNSRSEMNVSTLELGDSALYLCASSWDSTYEQYFGPGTRLTVT.

The chain employs TRBV7-6 and TRBJ2-1; D is perhaps TRBD2 (6 bases). With 4 bases removed from V and 0 bases from J, the gap between germline ends came to 16 bases. The CDR3 runs 17 residues. CDR1 is SGHVS, CDR2 FNYEAQ, per germline. The DNA of the CDR3 is TGTGCCAGCAGCTGGTTAGGGACTGCAAACTCCTACAATGAGCAGTTCTTC. As protein: CASSWLGTANSYNEQFF.

CDR3 bases: TGTGCCAGCAGTGAAAGGGTTAACAATCAGCCCCAGCATTTT. Amino acids: CASSERVNNQPQHF. The chain recombines TRBV6-1 with TRBJ1-5; D uncertain. The ends were cut back, 2 bases at V and 3 bases at J, with 8 bases in the middle. This CDR3 has 14 amino acids. Germline V lookup: CDR1 MNHNS, CDR2 SASEGT.

The V and J genes are TRBV9 and TRBJ1-2, with 7 bases identical to TRBD1. The CDR3 loop spans 15 amino acids. The V gene's germline CDR1 is SGDLS and CDR2 YYNGEE. The J segment lost 1 base and the V segment lost 6 bases, leaving 9 bases of the junction unmatched. The CDR3 loop is CASNRLRDSNYGYTF. The CDR3 bases are TGTGCCAGCAACCGATTACGGGACAGTAACTATGGCTACACCTTC. The whole variable domain, filled in from reference TRBV9 and TRBJ1-2, reads DSGVTQTPKHLITATGQRVTLRCSPRSGDLSVYWYQQSLDQGLQFLIQYYNGEERAKGNILERFSAQQFPDLHSELNLSSLELGDSALYFCASNRLRDSNYGYTFGSGTRLTVV.

This clone was seen a few times. V usage is TRBV5-4 and J usage is TRBJ1-2, with D maybe TRBD1 (5 bases). Trimming removed 4 bases at V and 6 bases at J, with 16 bases between. CDR1 SGHNT and CDR2 YYREEE come from the germline V gene (reference sequence). The length of the CDR3 is 14 residues. In nucleotides, the CDR3 is TGTGCCAGCAGCCCGGCCCGGGACCCAAATGGCTACACCTTC. It codes for CASSPARDPNGYTF.

The CDR3 here is CASSKGTGRTYNEQFF. The CDR3, as DNA: TGCGCCAGCAGCAAGGGGACAGGGAGGACCTACAATGAGCAGTTCTTC. The chain joins TRBV5-1 to TRBJ2-1; 9 bases are shared with TRBD1. The CDR3 totals 16 residues. With V trimmed by 4 bases and J by 2 bases, 7 bases remained unmatched. Germline V CDR1 and CDR2: SGHRS, YFSETQ.

The rearrangement uses TRBV1 and TRBJ2-3; TRBD2 reflects the table's D call only, with no check against the DNA. TRBV1 is a recognized pseudogene. The CDR3 covers 16 residues. This CDR3 is CTSSQAAGGYTDTQYF. The CDR3 DNA sequence: TGCACCAGCAGCCAAGCAGCGGGAGGTTACACAGATACGCAGTATTTT.

In its sample, this clone was seen a few times. Other nucleotide sequences from this sample produce the same CDR3. This rearrangement joins TRBV9 to TRBJ1-5; 8 bases are shared with TRBD1. Losses at the gene ends were 2 bases for V and 2 bases for J; bases not matched to a gene: 0. The CDR3 consists of 14 residues. Germline CDR1 SGDLS, CDR2 YYNGEE. CDR3 coding DNA: TGTGCCAGCAGCGTGACAGGGGGCAATCAGCCCCAGCATTTT. Residues: CASSVTGGNQPQHF.

The chain links TRBV27 to TRBJ2-6, with 10 bases identical to TRBD1. The germline V gene has CDR1 MNHEY and CDR2 SMNVEV (reference sequence). J was trimmed by 1 base and V by 6 bases; bases with no gene match: 3. The CDR3 contains 16 residues. CDR3 bases: TGTGCCAGCAGGACAGGGGGCATTTCTGGGGCCAACGTCCTGACTTTC. Translation: CASRTGGISGANVLTF.

The V and J genes are TRBV15 and TRBJ2-7; TRBD2 might be the D (6 bases). Trimming stripped 0 bases from V and 4 bases from J, with 10 bases between. The CDR3 is made up of 14 amino acids. Germline V gene lookup returns CDR1 LNHNV and CDR2 YYDKDF (reference sequence). Here the CDR3 DNA reads TGTGCCACCAGCAGAGAACGGGAGAATTACGAGCAGTACTTC. It codes for CATSRERENYEQYF.

CDR3 DNA: TGTGCCAGCAGCCCCCTCGCGGCCCCTAATCAGCCCCAGCATTTT. Protein: CASSPLAAPNQPQHF. V is TRBV7-6 and J is TRBJ1-5, with unresolved D. Germline assignment: CDR1 SGHVS and CDR2 FNYEAQ. The CDR3 sequence is 15 residues long. With 5 bases removed from V and 4 bases from J, the gap between germline ends came to 15 bases.

The chain has TRBV13 and TRBJ2-5; 8 bases map to TRBD2. This CDR3 is 16 amino acids long. The germline gives CDR1 PRHDT, CDR2 FYEKMQ (reference sequence). V shed 2 bases and J 5 bases; nucleotides not matched to a gene: 10. In DNA form, the CDR3 reads TGTGCCAGCAGCTTACGATTGGCGGGAGGCTCGGAGACCCAGTACTTC. It translates to CASSLRLAGGSETQYF.

The chain combines TRBV9 with TRBJ2-2, with D perhaps assigned TRBD1 or TRBD2 (5 bases each). V lost 0 bases and J 3 bases, leaving 9 bases between the germline ends. Germline assignment: CDR1 SGDLS and CDR2 YYNGEE. The CDR3 covers 15 residues. The CDR3 region has the DNA TGTGCCAGCAGCGTAGGGGGGACGTACACCGGGGAGCTGTTTTTT. Translated: CASSVGGTYTGELFF.